Below, 17 T cell receptor beta chains from the same sample are listed, as sequenced in a study of cytomegalovirus exposure and HLA in healthy donors. 60 Vbeta and 13 Jbeta primers were used in PCR. TCRdb's copy holds only in-frame clones and misses some; the assay was immunoSEQ multiplex PCR. The profile shows roughly 200,000 clones, roughly 77% of them singletons. The sequenced sample consisted of PBMCs. The source is a man aged 40-49 years in good health and CMV-seropositive.

This clone was seen just once. The rearrangement links TRBV30 to TRBJ2-5; 10 bases align to TRBD2. Per germline, CDR1 GTSNPN and CDR2 SVGIG (reference sequence). This CDR3 is built from 14 residues. The V gene end was trimmed by 8 bases and the J gene end by 1 base; junction bases not matched to a gene: 7. CDR3 coding DNA: TGTGCCCGGACCGGGACTAGCGCCCAAGAGACCCAGTACTTC. Protein product: CARTGTSAQETQYF.

The chain recombines TRBV5-6 with TRBJ1-5; TRBD1 aligns across 10 bases. The CDR3 has 17 amino acids. The V segment lost 0 bases and the J segment 6 bases; nucleotides outside the gene matches: 9. Germline V gene data show CDR1 as SGHDT and CDR2 as YYEEEE. The CDR3, as DNA: TGTGCCAGCAGCTTGGGGGGGACAGGGGTTTTGGGTCAGCCCCAGCATTTT. Translation gives CASSLGGTGVLGQPQHF. Filled out from reference TRBV5-6 and TRBJ1-5, the complete variable domain reads DAGVTQSPTHLIKTRGQQVTLRCSPKSGHDTVSWYQQALGQGPQFIFQYYEEEERQRGNFPDRFSGHQFPNYSSELNVNALLLGDSALYLCASSLGGTGVLGQPQHFGDGTRLSIL.

The CDR3 spells CASSVVGASGGAADTQYF. As DNA, the CDR3 is TGTGCCAGCAGCGTAGTCGGCGCTAGCGGGGGGGCAGCCGATACGCAGTATTTT. The V call is TRBV9, the J call TRBJ2-3, with 12 bases fitting TRBD2. Per the germline V gene, CDR1 is SGDLS and CDR2 is YYNGEE. The V segment lost 0 bases and the J segment 6 bases; nucleotides outside the gene matches: 11. This CDR3 contains 18 residues.

The chain combines TRBV15 with TRBJ1-3; D gene ambiguous. This CDR3 is 17 amino acids long. V gave up 3 bases and J gave up 0 bases, with 15 bases separating them. Germline V gene sequence: CDR1 LNHNV, CDR2 YYDKDF (reference sequence). The CDR3 reads CATSRMARLSSGNTIYF. CDR3 DNA: TGTGCCACCAGCAGGATGGCCCGCCTCAGCTCTGGAAACACCATATATTTT.

V gene TRBV7-2 combines with J gene TRBJ2-1; D remains ambiguous. Deletions cut 5 bases from V and 7 bases from J, with 12 bases between. The length of the CDR3 is 13 residues. CDR1 and CDR2 (germline): SGHTA, FQGNSA. The CDR3 DNA is TGTGCCAGCAGCCAAAACCGGAGAAATGAGCAGTTCTTC. This encodes CASSQNRRNEQFF. The full variable domain, rest sourced from reference TRBV7-2 and TRBJ2-1, is GAGVSQSPSNKVTEKGKDVELRCDPISGHTALYWYRQSLGQGLEFLIYFQGNSAPDKSGLPSDRFSAERTGGSVSTLTIQRTQQEDSAVYLCASSQNRRNEQFFGPGTRLTVL.

This CDR3 reads CASSLPGGRGDEQFF. Written as DNA, the CDR3 is TGCGCCAGCAGCTTGCCGGGAGGGCGGGGGGATGAGCAGTTCTTC. V and J are TRBV5-1 and TRBJ2-1; 8 bases line up with TRBD2. V was pared by 1 base and J by 8 bases, with 8 bases of the junction left unmatched. This CDR3 spans 15 amino acids. Germline CDR1 SGHRS, CDR2 YFSETQ. Combining the CDR3 with reference TRBV5-1 and TRBJ2-1 gives the whole variable domain KAGVTQTPRYLIKTRGQQVTLSCSPISGHRSVSWYQQTPGQGLQFLFEYFSETQRNKGNFPGRFSGRQFSNSRSEMNVSTLELGDSALYLCASSLPGGRGDEQFFGPGTRLTVL.

J is TRBJ2-7 and V is TRBV30; D may be TRBD2 (6 bases). Germline V CDR1 and CDR2: GTSNPN, SVGIG (reference sequence). V was clipped by 0 bases and J by 5 bases, with 11 bases between them. This CDR3 is built from 13 residues. The CDR3 is CAWSVVLANEQYF. CDR3 nucleotide sequence: TGTGCCTGGAGTGTAGTTCTAGCGAACGAGCAGTACTTC.

In this sample, this clone turned up a few times. This chain uses TRBV28 with TRBJ1-1; perhaps TRBD1 as D (6 bases). Germline values: CDR1 MDHEN, CDR2 SYDVKM. Trimming pared 5 bases from V and 12 bases from J, leaving 22 bases between. The CDR3 sequence is 14 residues long. The CDR3 region is CASSESTGTLGTFF. DNA for the CDR3: TGTGCCAGCAGTGAATCAACAGGGACCTTGGGAACTTTCTTT. Full variable domain (outside the CDR3, taken from reference TRBV28 and TRBJ1-1): DVKVTQSSRYLVKRTGEKVFLECVQDMDHENMFWYRQDPGLGLRLIYFSYDVKMKEKGDIPEGYSVSREKKERFSLILESASTNQTSMYLCASSESTGTLGTFFGQGTRLTVV.

This chain joins TRBV28 and TRBJ1-2; the match to TRBD1 covers 8 bases. J lost 7 bases, V lost 5 bases, and 3 bases had no gene match. Germline CDR1 is MDHEN and CDR2 is SYDVKM. The CDR3 is 12 amino acids. DNA for the CDR3: TGTGCCAGCAGTCTAGACAGGGGTGGCTACACCTTC. The encoded protein is CASSLDRGGYTF.

The rearrangement joins TRBV6-6 to TRBJ2-2; 9 nucleotides agree with TRBD2. With V trimmed by 7 bases and J by 7 bases, 7 bases remained unmatched. This CDR3 comprises 14 residues. Per the germline V gene, CDR1 is MNHNY and CDR2 is SVGAGI (reference sequence). CDR3 region: CASTLAGAGGELFF. CDR3 coding DNA: TGTGCCAGCACCTTAGCGGGAGCGGGCGGGGAGCTGTTTTTT.

This rearrangement joins TRBV2 to TRBJ2-7, with 7 bases matching TRBD2. The V and J ends lost 5 bases and 5 bases, in that order; junction bases with no gene match: 6. The CDR3 is made up of 13 amino acids. Germline V gene lookup returns CDR1 SNHLY and CDR2 FYNNEI. CDR3 amino acids: CASSRGGSDEQYF. CDR3 DNA sequence: TGTGCCAGCAGTCGTGGCGGGAGCGACGAGCAGTACTTC.

This clone was recorded once. The chain combines TRBV5-6 with TRBJ1-2; no firm D call. CDR1 is SGHDT and CDR2 is YYEEEE in the germline V gene. Trimming took 4 bases from V and 5 from J, leaving 12 bases between them. The CDR3 runs 13 residues. The CDR3 region has the DNA TGTGCCAGCAGCCCCCGGGAACTATATGGCTACACCTTC. Amino acids: CASSPRELYGYTF.

This chain joins TRBV6-5 and TRBJ1-1, with D perhaps matching TRBD1 (5 bases). This CDR3 has 14 residues. Trimming took off 5 bases at V and 0 bases at J, with 10 bases between the two ends. Germline values: CDR1 MNHEY, CDR2 SVGAGI. The CDR3 reads CASSRGRMNTEAFF. The CDR3 DNA reads as TGTGCCAGCAGTAGGGGCCGAATGAACACTGAAGCTTTCTTT.

The V gene is TRBV5-1, the J gene TRBJ2-7; 10 bases match TRBD2. Germline trimming cut 0 bases from V and 7 bases from J; bases unmatched to any gene: 7. CDR1 is SGHRS and CDR2 is YFSETQ in the germline V gene. The length of the CDR3 is 15 residues. The CDR3 reads CASSLGGLAAGEQYF. CDR3 sequence (DNA): TGCGCCAGCAGCTTGGGTGGACTAGCGGCTGGGGAGCAGTACTTC.

Points on this clone: At one of its ends the junction is not consistent with the germline gene, which may arise from a read error. V gene TRBV6-5 combines with J gene TRBJ1-1; TRBD1 is a possible D gene (5 bases). The length of the CDR3 is 13 residues. Germline assignment: CDR1 MNHEY and CDR2 SVGAGI. Here the CDR3 reads CASSRRVGTGAFF. The CDR3 DNA follows: TGTGCCAGCAGCCGCAGGGTTGGGACTGGAGCTTTCTTT.

The V call is TRBV27, the J call TRBJ2-7; TRBD1 agrees at 7 bases. Germline loops: CDR1 MNHEY, CDR2 SMNVEV (reference sequence). The CDR3 spans 14 residues. V shed 9 bases, J shed 2 bases, and the junction held 10 bases outside the gene matches. The CDR3: CASAQDRPPYEQYF. The DNA for the CDR3 is TGTGCCAGTGCCCAGGACAGGCCGCCCTACGAGCAGTACTTC.

The chain has TRBV5-6 and TRBJ2-2; D gene ambiguous. Per germline, CDR1 SGHDT and CDR2 YYEEEE. Trimming took off 4 bases at V and 7 bases at J, with 8 bases between the two ends. This CDR3 is 12 amino acids long. The DNA of the CDR3 is TGTGCCAGCAGCCGCCAGGACGGGGAGCTGTTTTTT. Protein sequence: CASSRQDGELFF.